The rows below give T cell receptor beta chains drawn from one sample of a study of cytomegalovirus exposure and HLA in healthy donors. TCRdb keeps only in-frame clones here, not all; method: immunoSEQ multiplex PCR. The sample gives 90,000 to 130,000 clones, approximately 70% of which show up once; around 0.79% is in the top ten. The sample taken for sequencing was PBMCs. The receptors derive from a woman aged 25 to 45 in good health and CMV-seronegative. Both conserved end residues are part of each CDR3.

J	V	CDR3
NA	TRBV29-1	CSVGAGSYEQYF
TRBJ2-3	TRBV7-8	CASSTTGLIFSTDTQYF
TRBJ1-3	TRBV5-8	CASSLVRDSYSGNTIYF
TRBJ2-5	TRBV5-1	CASSSVWAEGETQYF
TRBJ2-5	TRBV20-1	CSASGGETQYF
TRBJ2-5	TRBV9	CASSDGTSGGEQETQYF
TRBJ1-4	TRBV30	CAYKQGAATNEKLFF
TRBJ2-7	TRBV10-1	CASGQGSYEQYF
TRBJ2-1	TRBV30	CAWSEGDIYNEQFF
TRBJ2-7	TRBV4-2	CASSLATGISYEQYF
TRBJ2-7	TRBV27	CASSPSSTYEQYF
TRBJ2-1	TRBV15	CATSRSRDRVNEQFF
TRBJ2-7	TRBV30	CAWSAFAQGNYEQYF
TRBJ2-2	TRBV7-9	CASSFQGAMNTGELFF
TRBJ2-7	TRBV7-6	CASSPLLAGANYEQYF
TRBJ2-7	TRBV6-1	CASRRQGATYEQYF
TRBJ1-6	TRBV4-2	CASSRDRDSPLHF
TRBJ2-7	TRBV19	CASSGTGIGQYF
TRBJ2-3	TRBV6-5	CASSKGLAGTDTQYF
TRBJ2-4	TRBV27	CASRDPRTGDHF
TRBJ2-7	TRBV6-1	CASSLPSGSSYEQYF
TRBJ2-1	TRBV14	CASSQGAGSIILGNEQFF
TRBJ1-5	TRBV7-8	CASSLGTGEKQPQHF
TRBJ1-6	TRBV2	CASRPDRTSYNSPLHF
TRBJ2-7	TRBV5-1	CASSLTVGNLYEQYF
TRBJ2-7	TRBV10-3	CAISPAGTGDTEQYF
TRBJ2-2	TRBV7-2	CASSPSGANTGELFF
TRBJ1-5	TRBV5-1	CASRESRGNQPQHF
TRBJ2-5	TRBV4-2	CASSQGPEGETQYF
TRBJ1-2	TRBV30	CAWSGGTGPNPNYGYTF
TRBJ1-4	TRBV6-5	CASSYSQGNEKLFF
TRBJ1-1	TRBV27	CASSPRSPEAFF
TRBJ1-4	TRBV6-6	CASSPPGGRDEKLFF